Below, 23 T cell receptor beta chains from the same sample are listed, as sequenced in a study of T cells after yellow fever vaccination. TCRdb re-analysed the 5' RACE reads in MiXCR, keeping a single row per CDR3 protein. Of about 360,000 distinct CDR3 sequences listed, 6% to 8% are singletons. The sample was PBMCs, taken 5 days after the yellow fever booster vaccination. These receptors all stem from a man aged 25-40 years who received the YFV17D yellow fever vaccine.

This clonotype was counted a few times. V is TRBV4-3 and J is TRBJ2-1; 13 nucleotides agree with TRBD2. CDR3 size: 15 residues. V lost 4 bases, J lost 9 bases, and 6 bases stayed unmatched. Germline assignment: CDR1 LGHNA and CDR2 YSLEER. CDR3 in amino acids: CASSPGLAGLGEQFF. The CDR3 bases are TGCGCCAGCAGCCCGGGACTAGCGGGATTAGGTGAGCAGTTCTTC.

The V and J genes are TRBV7-2 and TRBJ2-5, with D possibly TRBD2 on 6 matching bases. The germline CDR1 and CDR2 sequences are SGHTA and FQGNSA. CDR3 length: 13 amino acids. Trimming shortened V by 4 bases and J by 5 bases, and 11 bases separated the two germline ends. For the CDR3, the DNA is TGTGCCAGCAGCTCCGGGACTTGGGAGACCCAGTACTTC. Protein product: CASSSGTWETQYF.

This clonotype appeared many times. This chain links TRBV5-1 with TRBJ2-2; possibly TRBD1 for D (6 bases). V was cut by 4 bases and J by 4 bases, with 14 bases left in between. This CDR3 is built from 15 residues. Per the germline V gene, CDR1 is SGHRS and CDR2 is YFSETQ. Here the CDR3 reads CASSIQTGSTGELFF. DNA for the CDR3: TGCGCCAGCAGCATACAAACAGGGAGCACCGGGGAGCTGTTTTTT. Combining the CDR3 with reference TRBV5-1 and TRBJ2-2 gives the whole variable domain KAGVTQTPRYLIKTRGQQVTLSCSPISGHRSVSWYQQTPGQGLQFLFEYFSETQRNKGNFPGRFSGRQFSNSRSEMNVSTLELGDSALYLCASSIQTGSTGELFFGEGSRLTVL.

This clonotype was seen repeatedly, ten times or more. The DNA of the CDR3 is TGTGCCATCAGTGAGTTGAAGGGTTCCGAGACCCAGTACTTC. The encoded protein is CAISELKGSETQYF. V and J are TRBV10-3 and TRBJ2-5; D gene ambiguous. Germline values: CDR1 ENHRY, CDR2 SYGVKD. The CDR3 contains 14 residues. V was trimmed by 1 base and J by 5 bases, leaving 11 bases between them.

This clonotype was counted a few times. The chain joins TRBV29-1 to TRBJ2-7, with TRBD1 matching over 9 bases. The CDR3 length is 12 residues. V shed 4 bases and J 7 bases; nucleotides not matched to a gene: 5. Germline V gives CDR1 SQVTM, CDR2 ANQGSEA. In DNA, the CDR3 is TGCAGCGTTGGACAGGGGGAAGGAGAGCAGTACTTC. This sequence encodes CSVGQGEGEQYF.

Many counts were recorded for this clonotype. The V and J genes are TRBV20-1 and TRBJ2-7; 10 bases map to TRBD2. CDR1 is DFQATT, CDR2 SNEGSKA, per germline (reference sequence). The CDR3 runs 14 residues. The V and J ends lost 3 bases and 5 bases, in that order; junction bases with no gene match: 7. CDR3 sequence (DNA): TGCAGTGCTAGGCCCGGGACTAGCGTCCACGAGCAGTACTTC. It is translated as CSARPGTSVHEQYF.

The sample holds a few counts of this clonotype. The chain carries TRBV7-6 and TRBJ2-1, with D tentatively TRBD1 or TRBD2 (5 bases each). V was shortened by 3 bases and J by 1 base, with 19 bases between the two germline ends. The germline V gene encodes CDR1 SGHVS and CDR2 FNYEAQ. The CDR3 loop spans 18 amino acids. Here the CDR3 DNA reads TGTGCCAGCAGCTTTTCCCCCGGGGCCTGGAGGTCCTACAATGAGCAGTTCTTC. This codes for CASSFSPGAWRSYNEQFF.

A few counts support this clonotype. CDR3 sequence reads: CASSPLLLDEQFF. DNA for the CDR3: TGTGCCAGCTCACCGCTCCTTTTGGATGAGCAGTTCTTC. This sequence joins TRBV18 and TRBJ2-1; D is unclear. This CDR3 has 13 amino acids. The V end lost 3 bases, the J end lost 8 bases, and 11 bases lay between the germline ends. Germline CDR1 and CDR2: KGHSH and LQKENI.

This clonotype was observed many times. The genes are TRBV7-2 and TRBJ2-7, with D unresolved. This CDR3 is 14 amino acids long. Per the germline V gene, CDR1 is SGHTA and CDR2 is FQGNSA. V was pared by 1 base and J by 4 bases, with 11 bases between. In nucleotides, the CDR3 is TGTGCCAGCAGCTTAGGCCAGCCCCCATACGAGCAGTACTTC. It yields the protein CASSLGQPPYEQYF.

This clonotype was seen repeatedly, ten times or more. The chain employs TRBV28 and TRBJ2-3, with a tentative D call TRBD2 (6 bases). This CDR3 contains 15 residues. Trimming shortened V by 10 bases and J by 3 bases, and 20 bases separated the two germline ends. Germline CDR1 reads MDHEN; CDR2 reads SYDVKM. The CDR3 coding sequence is TGTGCCACCGATTTGGGTAGGGCGGGAACAGATACGCAGTATTTT. It specifies CATDLGRAGTDTQYF.

This chain joins TRBV10-3 and TRBJ2-7, with TRBD2 as a possible D gene (5 bases). The CDR3 contains 11 residues. The germline CDR1 and CDR2 sequences are ENHRY and SYGVKD. V lost 7 bases and J lost 5, with 9 bases in between. The CDR3, as DNA: TGTGCCATCAAGCGGAACGACGAGCAGTACTTC. Residues: CAIKRNDEQYF.

This chain connects TRBV15 to TRBJ1-1, with D uncertain. V was trimmed by 4 bases and J by 0 bases, leaving 6 bases between them. This CDR3 has 13 residues. Germline V CDR1 and CDR2: LNHNV, YYDKDF (reference sequence). The CDR3 DNA is TGTGCCACCAGCATACAGTTGAACACTGAAGCTTTCTTT. It is translated as CATSIQLNTEAFF. Complete variable domain (other parts from reference TRBV15 and TRBJ1-1): DAMVIQNPRYQVTQFGKPVTLSCSQTLNHNVMYWYQQKSSQAPKLLFHYYDKDFNNEADTPDNFQSRRPNTSFCFLDIRSPGLGDTAMYLCATSIQLNTEAFFGQGTRLTVV.

This clonotype was recorded at least ten times. This chain uses TRBV6-5 with TRBJ2-7; maybe TRBD1 (5 bases). Trimming shortened V by 2 bases and J by 7 bases, and 9 bases separated the two germline ends. Per germline, CDR1 MNHEY and CDR2 SVGAGI. The CDR3 runs 12 residues. CDR3 coding DNA: TGTGCCAGCAGTTACCAGGGAATAGAGCAGTACTTC. Its protein is CASSYQGIEQYF.

This clonotype was counted many times. The chain uses TRBV6-1 and TRBJ2-4, with D unresolved. The CDR3 length is 15 residues. V was cut by 5 bases and J by 8 bases, with 19 bases left in between. Germline V gene data show CDR1 as MNHNS and CDR2 as SASEGT. CDR3 DNA: TGTGCCAGCAGTCCCGCCCCCGTCCCAAGGGACATTCAGTACTTC. Protein: CASSPAPVPRDIQYF.

The chain is built from TRBV6-1 and TRBJ1-2; D is possibly TRBD1 (6 bases). This CDR3 region has 13 residues. Per germline, CDR1 MNHNS and CDR2 SASEGT. V was clipped by 7 bases and J by 6 bases, with 15 bases between them. CDR3 coding DNA: TGTGCCAGCAACCGGGGCAGGGGCGATGGCTACACCTTC. Protein sequence: CASNRGRGDGYTF.

At least ten counts were recorded for this clonotype. The J gene is TRBJ2-2, the V gene TRBV12-3 or TRBV12-4; D is possibly TRBD2 (5 bases). This CDR3 is 14 amino acids long. V shed 5 bases and J shed 6 bases, with 13 bases lying between them. CDR3 loop: CASSPPRRSGELFF. The CDR3 DNA follows: TGTGCCAGCAGTCCCCCTAGGAGGTCCGGGGAGCTGTTTTTT.

This clonotype showed up many times. CDR3 amino acids: CASNDNYNSPLHF. The CDR3 DNA sequence: TGTGCCAGCAACGACAACTATAATTCACCCCTCCACTTT. The chain has TRBV27 and TRBJ1-6; D remains ambiguous. CDR3 size: 13 residues. From germline, CDR1 is MNHEY and CDR2 SMNVEV (reference sequence). Trimming took off 7 bases at V and 3 bases at J, with 7 bases between the two ends.

This clonotype appeared many times. The chain recombines TRBV20-1 with TRBJ2-6, with D tentatively TRBD1 or TRBD2 (5 bases each). The V and J ends lost 3 bases and 0 bases respectively, with 6 bases between them. This CDR3 has 14 residues. Germline V lookup: CDR1 DFQATT, CDR2 SNEGSKA (reference sequence). CDR3 amino acids: CSARGVSGANVLTF. For the CDR3, the DNA is TGCAGTGCTAGGGGGGTCTCTGGGGCCAACGTCCTGACTTTC.

The chain recombines TRBV19 with TRBJ2-6; D is tentatively TRBD1 or TRBD2 (5 bases each). The CDR3 extends over 19 amino acids. Germline values: CDR1 LNHDA, CDR2 SQIVND (reference sequence). With 6 bases removed from V and 0 bases from J, the gap between germline ends came to 21 bases. The CDR3 DNA follows: TGTGCCAGTAGCAATTGGGGACGCAGGCGTAGCTCTGGGGCCAACGTCCTGACTTTC. Translation: CASSNWGRRRSSGANVLTF.

Only a few counts were recorded for this clonotype. The V gene is TRBV11-2, the J gene TRBJ2-1; D remains ambiguous. V was cut by 2 bases and J by 8 bases, with 10 bases left in between. Looked up from germline, CDR1 is SGHAT and CDR2 is FQNNGV. The CDR3 runs to 13 residues. The CDR3 coding sequence is TGTGCCAGCAGCTTATCTTTAGCACATGAGCAGTTCTTC. It yields the protein CASSLSLAHEQFF.

This clonotype was seen repeatedly, ten times or more. The chain recombines TRBV7-6 with TRBJ2-3, with D possibly TRBD2 on 6 matching bases. Germline CDR1 reads SGHVS; CDR2 reads FNYEAQ. The CDR3 has 16 residues. V was shortened by 2 bases and J by 7 bases, with 19 bases between the two germline ends. In nucleotides, the CDR3 is TGTGCCAGCAGCTTATCTCTCGGGAGTGGTGCATATACGCAGTATTTT. It translates to CASSLSLGSGAYTQYF.

Ten or more counts support this clonotype. The chain links TRBV9 to TRBJ2-3; 7 positions agree with TRBD2. This CDR3 region has 15 residues. V was pared by 3 bases and J by 4 bases, with 8 bases of the junction left unmatched. The germline V gene encodes CDR1 SGDLS and CDR2 YYNGEE. The CDR3 region is CASSATGRPADTQYF. In DNA form, the CDR3 reads TGTGCCAGCAGCGCAACCGGGAGGCCTGCAGATACGCAGTATTTT.

The V and J genes are TRBV20-1 and TRBJ2-1; 11 bases are shared with TRBD2. Germline V gene data show CDR1 as DFQATT and CDR2 as SNEGSKA (reference sequence). J lost 10 bases, V lost 6 bases, and 11 bases had no gene match. The CDR3 totals 14 residues. The CDR3 is CSAPTSGSLEEQFF. CDR3 nucleotides: TGCAGTGCGCCCACTAGCGGGAGTTTAGAAGAGCAGTTCTTC.